The sequence of this T cell receptor (beta chain) was determined in a study of response to subunit inactivated influenza vaccine. TCRdb reprocessed the RT-PCR reads via MiXCR and lists one record per CDR3 protein. The data hold 450,000 to 600,000 distinct CDR3 sequences, with 6.5% to 8% observed a single time. CDR3 size: 15 residues. Germline V gives CDR1 MNHEY, CDR2 SVGEGT. Trimming cost V 5 bases and J 4 bases; bases outside gene matches: 7. Here the sequenced sample was PBMCs from blood, taken less than 25 months after vaccination. The receptor was isolated from a man between 50 and 69 years old who received an inactivated influenza vaccine. V is TRBV6-2 or TRBV6-3 and J is TRBJ2-5, with 10 bases fitting TRBD1. The CDR3 spells CASSTRDRGRETQYF. CDR3 sequence (DNA): TGTGCCAGCAGTACCCGGGACAGGGGACGAGAGACCCAGTACTTC.